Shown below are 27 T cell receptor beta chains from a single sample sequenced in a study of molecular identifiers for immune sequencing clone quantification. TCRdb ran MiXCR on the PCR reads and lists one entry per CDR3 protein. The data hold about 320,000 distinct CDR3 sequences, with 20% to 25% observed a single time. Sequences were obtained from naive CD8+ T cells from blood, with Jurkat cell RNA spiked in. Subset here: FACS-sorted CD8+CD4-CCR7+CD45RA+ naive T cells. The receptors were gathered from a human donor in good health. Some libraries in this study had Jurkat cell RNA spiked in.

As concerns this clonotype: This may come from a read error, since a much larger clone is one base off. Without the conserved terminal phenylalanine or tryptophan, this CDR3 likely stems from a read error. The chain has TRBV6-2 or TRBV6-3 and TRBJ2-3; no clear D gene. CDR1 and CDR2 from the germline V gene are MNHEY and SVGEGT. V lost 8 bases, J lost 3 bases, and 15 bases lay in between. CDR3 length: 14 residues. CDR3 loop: CASGPLRMTDTQYL. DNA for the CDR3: TGTGCCAGCGGACCCTTGAGGATGACAGATACGCAGTATCTT.

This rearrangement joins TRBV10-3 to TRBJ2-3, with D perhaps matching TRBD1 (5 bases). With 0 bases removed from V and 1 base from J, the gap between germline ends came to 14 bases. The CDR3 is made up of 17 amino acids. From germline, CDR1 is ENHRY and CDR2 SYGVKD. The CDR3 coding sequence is TGTGCCATCAGTGAGTCGATAGATACAGGAGGCACAGATACGCAGTATTTT. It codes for CAISESIDTGGTDTQYF.

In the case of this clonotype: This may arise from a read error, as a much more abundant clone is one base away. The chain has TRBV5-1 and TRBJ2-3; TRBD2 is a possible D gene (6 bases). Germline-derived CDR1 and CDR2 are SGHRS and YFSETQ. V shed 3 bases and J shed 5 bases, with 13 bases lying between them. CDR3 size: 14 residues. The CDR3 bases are TGCGCCAGCAGCTCGATCGGGGGAGGAGATACGCAGTATTTT. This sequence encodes CASSSIGGGDTQYF.

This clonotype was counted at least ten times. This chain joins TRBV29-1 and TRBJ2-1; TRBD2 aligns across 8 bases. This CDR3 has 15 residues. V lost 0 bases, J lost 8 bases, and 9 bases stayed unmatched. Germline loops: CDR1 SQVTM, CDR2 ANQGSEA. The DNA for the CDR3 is TGCAGCGTTGAAGATCCCCAGCGGGAGTCCGATGAGCAGTTCTTC. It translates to CSVEDPQRESDEQFF.

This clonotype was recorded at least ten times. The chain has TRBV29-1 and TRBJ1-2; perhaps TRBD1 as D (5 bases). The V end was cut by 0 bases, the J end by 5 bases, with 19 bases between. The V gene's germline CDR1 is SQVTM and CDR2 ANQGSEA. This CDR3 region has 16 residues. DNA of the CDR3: TGCAGCGTTGAAGATCGAGCGAGGCAGGGAAAATATGGCTACACCTTC. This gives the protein CSVEDRARQGKYGYTF.

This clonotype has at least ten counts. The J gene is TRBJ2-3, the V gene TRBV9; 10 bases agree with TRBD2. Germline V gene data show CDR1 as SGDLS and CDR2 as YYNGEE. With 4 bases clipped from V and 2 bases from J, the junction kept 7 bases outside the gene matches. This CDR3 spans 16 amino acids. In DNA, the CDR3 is TGTGCCAGCAGCACCCCTCTAGCGGGAGTCACAGATACGCAGTATTTT. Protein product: CASSTPLAGVTDTQYF.

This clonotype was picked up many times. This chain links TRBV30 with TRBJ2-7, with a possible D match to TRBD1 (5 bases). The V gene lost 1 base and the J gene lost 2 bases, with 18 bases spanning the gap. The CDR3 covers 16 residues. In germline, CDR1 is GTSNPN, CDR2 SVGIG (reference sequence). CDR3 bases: TGTGCCTGGAGTGAAAGCCCCGACAGCGCGCCCTACGAGCAGTACTTC. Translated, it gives CAWSESPDSAPYEQYF. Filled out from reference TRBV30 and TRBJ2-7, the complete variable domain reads SQTIHQWPATLVQPVGSPLSLECTVEGTSNPNLYWYRQAAGRGLQLLFYSVGIGQISSEVPQNLSASRPQDRQFILSSKKLLLSDSGFYLCAWSESPDSAPYEQYFGPGTRLTVT.

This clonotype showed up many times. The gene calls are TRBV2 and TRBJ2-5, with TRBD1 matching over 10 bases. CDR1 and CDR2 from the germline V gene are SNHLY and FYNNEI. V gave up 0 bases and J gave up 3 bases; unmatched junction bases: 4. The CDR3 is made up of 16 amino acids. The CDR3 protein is CASSEARGQGEETQYF. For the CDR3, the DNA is TGTGCCAGCAGTGAAGCTCGCGGACAGGGGGAAGAGACCCAGTACTTC.

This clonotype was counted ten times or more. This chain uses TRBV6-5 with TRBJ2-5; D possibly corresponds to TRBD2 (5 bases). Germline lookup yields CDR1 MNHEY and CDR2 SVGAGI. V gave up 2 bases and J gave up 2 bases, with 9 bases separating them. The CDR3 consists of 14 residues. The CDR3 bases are TGTGCCAGCAGTTACCGGACTGAGCAAGAGACCCAGTACTTC. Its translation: CASSYRTEQETQYF.

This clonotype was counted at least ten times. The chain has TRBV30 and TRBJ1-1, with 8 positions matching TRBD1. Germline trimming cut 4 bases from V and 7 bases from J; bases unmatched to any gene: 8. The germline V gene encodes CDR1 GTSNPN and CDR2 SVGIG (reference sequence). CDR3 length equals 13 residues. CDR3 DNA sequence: TGTGCCTGGATTTTACAGGGGGAGGATGAAGCTTTCTTT. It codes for CAWILQGEDEAFF.

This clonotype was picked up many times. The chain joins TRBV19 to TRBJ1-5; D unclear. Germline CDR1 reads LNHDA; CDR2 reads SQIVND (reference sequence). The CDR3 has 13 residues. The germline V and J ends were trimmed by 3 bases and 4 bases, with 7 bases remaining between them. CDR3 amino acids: CASSILLNQPQHF. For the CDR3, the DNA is TGTGCCAGTAGTATCCTCCTAAATCAGCCCCAGCATTTT.

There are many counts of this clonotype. The DNA of the CDR3 is TGTGCCAGCAGCTTATATGGACCAGAACCCCACGAGCAGTACTTC. This sequence encodes CASSLYGPEPHEQYF. J is TRBJ2-7 and V is TRBV7-2; no reliable D call. This CDR3 is 15 amino acids long. V lost 2 bases to trimming and J lost 5 bases, with 16 bases between them. Germline CDR1 is SGHTA and CDR2 is FQGNSA.

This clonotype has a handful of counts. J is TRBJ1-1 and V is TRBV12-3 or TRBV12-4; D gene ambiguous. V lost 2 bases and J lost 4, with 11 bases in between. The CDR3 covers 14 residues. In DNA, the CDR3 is TGTGCCAGCAGTTTATCAGTGGGCAGCACTGAAGCTTTCTTT. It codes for CASSLSVGSTEAFF.

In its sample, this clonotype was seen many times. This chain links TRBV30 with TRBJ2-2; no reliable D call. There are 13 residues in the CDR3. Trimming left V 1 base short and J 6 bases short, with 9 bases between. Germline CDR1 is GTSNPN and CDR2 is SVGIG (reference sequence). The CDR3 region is CAWSDIRSGELFF. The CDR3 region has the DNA TGTGCCTGGAGTGACATCCGGTCCGGGGAGCTGTTTTTT.

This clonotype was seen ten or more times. For the CDR3, the DNA is TGTGCCAGCAGCTTAGAGGCGGGCTACACCTTC. It codes for CASSLEAGYTF. The chain has TRBV7-9 and TRBJ1-2; D uncertain. The V and J ends lost 1 base and 8 bases respectively, with 5 bases between them. This CDR3 contains 11 residues. CDR1 and CDR2 from the germline V gene are SEHNR and FQNEAQ (reference sequence).

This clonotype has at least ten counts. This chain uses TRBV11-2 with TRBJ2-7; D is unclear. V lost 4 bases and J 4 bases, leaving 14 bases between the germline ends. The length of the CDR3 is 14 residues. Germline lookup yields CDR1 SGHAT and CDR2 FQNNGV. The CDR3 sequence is CASSYFEGPYEQYF. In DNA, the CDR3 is TGTGCCAGCAGCTACTTTGAAGGACCATACGAGCAGTACTTC. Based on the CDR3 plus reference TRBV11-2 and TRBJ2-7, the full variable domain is EAGVAQSPRYKIIEKRQSVAFWCNPISGHATLYWYQQILGQGPKLLIQFQNNGVVDDSQLPKDRFSAERLKGVDSTLKIQPAKLEDSAVYLCASSYFEGPYEQYFGPGTRLTVT.

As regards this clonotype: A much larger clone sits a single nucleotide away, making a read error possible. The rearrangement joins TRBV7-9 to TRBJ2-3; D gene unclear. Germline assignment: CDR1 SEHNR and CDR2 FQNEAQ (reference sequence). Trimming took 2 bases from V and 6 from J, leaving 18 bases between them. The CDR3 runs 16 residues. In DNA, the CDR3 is TGTGCCAGCAGCTTAAGGCCGGAGTATGGACCCGATACGCAGTATTTT. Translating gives CASSLRPEYGPDTQYF.

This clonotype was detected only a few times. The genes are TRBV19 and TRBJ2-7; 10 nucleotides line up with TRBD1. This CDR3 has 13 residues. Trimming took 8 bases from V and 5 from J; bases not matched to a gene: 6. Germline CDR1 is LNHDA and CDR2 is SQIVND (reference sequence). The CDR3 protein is CASGTGVVDEQYF. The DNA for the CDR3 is TGTGCCAGTGGGACAGGGGTCGTCGACGAGCAGTACTTC. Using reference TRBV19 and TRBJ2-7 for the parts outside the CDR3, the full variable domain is DGGITQSPKYLFRKEGQNVTLSCEQNLNHDAMYWYRQDPGQGLRLIYYSQIVNDFQKGDIAEGYSVSREKKESFPLTVTSAQKNPTAFYLCASGTGVVDEQYFGPGTRLTVT.

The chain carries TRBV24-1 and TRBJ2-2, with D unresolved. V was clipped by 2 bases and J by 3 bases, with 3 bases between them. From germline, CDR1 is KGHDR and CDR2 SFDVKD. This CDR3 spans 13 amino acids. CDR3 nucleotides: TGTGCCACCAGTGATTGGGACACCGGGGAGCTGTTTTTT. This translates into CATSDWDTGELFF.

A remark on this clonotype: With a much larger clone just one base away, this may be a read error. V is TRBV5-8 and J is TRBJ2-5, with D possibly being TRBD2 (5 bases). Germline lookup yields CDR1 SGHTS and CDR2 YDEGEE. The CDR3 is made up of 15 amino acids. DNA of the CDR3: TGTGCCAGAAGCTGGCCTCCCGGGGTCCTAGAGACCCAGTACTTC. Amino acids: CARSWPPGVLETQYF.

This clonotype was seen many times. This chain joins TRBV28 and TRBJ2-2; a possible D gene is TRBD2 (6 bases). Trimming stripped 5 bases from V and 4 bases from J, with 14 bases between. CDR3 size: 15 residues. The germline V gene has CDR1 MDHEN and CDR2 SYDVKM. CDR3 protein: CASSAETSITGELFF. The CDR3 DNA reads TGTGCCAGCAGTGCGGAGACTAGTATCACCGGGGAGCTGTTTTTT.

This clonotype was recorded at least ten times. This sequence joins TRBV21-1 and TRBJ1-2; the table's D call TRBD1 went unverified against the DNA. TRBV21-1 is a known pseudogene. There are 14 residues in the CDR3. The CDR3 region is CASSLSGQGEGYTF. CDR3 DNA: TGTGCCAGCAGCCTTTCGGGACAGGGAGAAGGCTACACCTTC.

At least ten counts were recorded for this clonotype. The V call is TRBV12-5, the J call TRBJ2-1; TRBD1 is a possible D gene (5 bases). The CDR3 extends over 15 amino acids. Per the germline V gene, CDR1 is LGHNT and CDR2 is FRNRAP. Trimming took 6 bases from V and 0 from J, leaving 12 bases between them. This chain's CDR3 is CASGPDTFSYNEQFF. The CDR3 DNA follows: TGTGCTAGTGGCCCGGACACCTTCTCCTACAATGAGCAGTTCTTC.

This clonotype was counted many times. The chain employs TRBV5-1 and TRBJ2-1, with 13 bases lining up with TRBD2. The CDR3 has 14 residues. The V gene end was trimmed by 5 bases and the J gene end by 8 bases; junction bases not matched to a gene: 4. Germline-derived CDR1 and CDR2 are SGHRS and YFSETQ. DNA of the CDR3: TGCGCCAGCAGAGGGACTAGCGGGGACCATGAGCAGTTCTTC. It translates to CASRGTSGDHEQFF.

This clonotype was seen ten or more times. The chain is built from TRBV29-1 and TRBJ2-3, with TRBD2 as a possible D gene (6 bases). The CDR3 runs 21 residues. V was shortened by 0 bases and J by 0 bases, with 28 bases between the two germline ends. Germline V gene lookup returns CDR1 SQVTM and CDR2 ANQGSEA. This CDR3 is CSVEDPGGLLVPRGSTDTQYF. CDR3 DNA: TGCAGCGTTGAAGATCCAGGAGGGCTACTAGTTCCTCGCGGGAGCACAGATACGCAGTATTTT.

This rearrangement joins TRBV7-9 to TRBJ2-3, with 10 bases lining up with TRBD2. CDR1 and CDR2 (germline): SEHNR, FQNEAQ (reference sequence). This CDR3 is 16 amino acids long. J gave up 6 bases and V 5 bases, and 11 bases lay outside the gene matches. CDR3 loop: CASSIPTSGADDTQYF. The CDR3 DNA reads TGTGCCAGCAGCATACCTACTAGCGGGGCGGATGATACGCAGTATTTT.

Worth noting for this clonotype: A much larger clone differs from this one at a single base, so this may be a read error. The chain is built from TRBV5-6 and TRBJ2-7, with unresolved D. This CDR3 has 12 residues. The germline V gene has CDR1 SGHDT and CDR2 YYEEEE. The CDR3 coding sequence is TGTGCCAGCAACTTGATGGCCTACGAGCAGTACTTC. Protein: CASNLMAYEQYF.